This TCR beta chain was recorded in a study of blood T cell repertoires in COVID-19. Study at large: Material from acute and convalescent COVID-19 was sourced from the United States, Italy and Spain. Sources were T cells, B-cell-depleted T cells, or PBMCs; the material itself was cDNA or gDNA.

Study processing details: Counts of nucleated cells, estimated from reference gene primer amplification, were obtained. The protocol was immunoSEQ multiplex PCR, while the TCRdb copy is restricted to in-frame clones and leaves out a portion. V and J calls and clone size are copied from that table; D and trimming were computed from the DNA. The sample shows about half a million clones, 70% to 90% of them seen only once. Germline CDR1 LGHNA, CDR2 YNFKEQ. This CDR3 has 20 residues. The V gene end was trimmed by 0 bases and the J gene end by 0 bases; junction bases not matched to a gene: 14. The origin of this receptor is a human donor in a cohort sampled during active COVID-19. The sample taken for sequencing was peripheral blood. V gene TRBV4-2 combines with J gene TRBJ2-1; the match to TRBD2 covers 7 bases. The CDR3 region is CASSQDTGSSGIPSYNEQFF. DNA for the CDR3: TGTGCCAGCAGCCAAGATACGGGATCGAGCGGGATCCCCTCCTACAATGAGCAGTTCTTC.